This entry concerns a single TCR beta chain. The source of the sample is a study of technical replicates of blood from several donors. Only in-frame clones appear in the TCRdb table, and some are missing; sequencing was by immunoSEQ multiplex PCR. The table includes some 80,000 clones, around 94% detected once. The sequence was obtained from a human donor in good health. The specimen sequenced was T cells isolated from PBMCs.

CDR3: CSVRTPNQPQHF. In DNA, the CDR3 is TGCAGCGTTAGGACACCCAATCAGCCCCAGCATTTT. The chain is built from TRBV29-1 and TRBJ1-5, with a tentative D call TRBD1 (5 bases). This CDR3 region has 12 residues. The V gene's germline CDR1 is SQVTM and CDR2 ANQGSEA. V was pared by 5 bases and J by 3 bases, with 8 bases between. Complete variable domain (other parts from reference TRBV29-1 and TRBJ1-5): SAVISQKPSRDICQRGTSLTIQCQVDSQVTMMFWYRQQPGQSLTLIATANQGSEATYESGFVIDKFPISRPNLTFSTLTVSNMSPEDSSIYLCSVRTPNQPQHFGDGTRLSIL.